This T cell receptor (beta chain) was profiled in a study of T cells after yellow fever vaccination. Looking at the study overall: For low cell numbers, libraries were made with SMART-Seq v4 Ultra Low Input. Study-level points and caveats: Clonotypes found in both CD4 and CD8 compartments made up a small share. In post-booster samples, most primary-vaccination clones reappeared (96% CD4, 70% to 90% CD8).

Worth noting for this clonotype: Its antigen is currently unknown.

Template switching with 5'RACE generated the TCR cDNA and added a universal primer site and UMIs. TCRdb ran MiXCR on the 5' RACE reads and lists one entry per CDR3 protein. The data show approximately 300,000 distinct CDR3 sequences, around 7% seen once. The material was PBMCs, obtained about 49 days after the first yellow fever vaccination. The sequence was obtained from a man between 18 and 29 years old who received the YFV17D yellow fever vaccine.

CDR3 amino acids: CASSATGGERSPLHF. CDR3 coding DNA: TGTGCCAGCAGTGCGACAGGGGGCGAGCGTTCACCCCTCCACTTT. The chain carries TRBV2 and TRBJ1-6; 10 positions match TRBD1. Trimming at V came to 4 bases and at J to 9 bases, leaving 6 bases not matched to a gene. Germline CDR1 SNHLY, CDR2 FYNNEI. The CDR3 is 15 residues long.